This T cell receptor beta chain was identified in a study of beta chain features in type 1 diabetes. Study-level results: Shorter templates might be favored by PCR, and equally so in patients and in controls.

Germline V gene lookup returns CDR1 SGHRS and CDR2 YFSETQ. V lost 2 bases to trimming and J lost 5 bases; unmatched junction nucleotides: 8. The CDR3 totals 16 residues. Sequenced material consisted of expressed TCRB transcripts (all of the isolated RNA was reverse transcribed). Clones were sequenced by immunoSEQ multiplex PCR, and TCRdb holds only the in-frame ones, with some missing. The sample shows about 230,000 clones, over 8.5% of them seen only once. In regard to this clone: Its antigen is currently unknown.

V and J are TRBV5-1 and TRBJ2-1, with 9 nucleotides matching TRBD2. Sequencing input: naive CD4+ T cells from blood. The clonotype originates from a woman aged 18-29 years in good health. CDR3 in DNA: TGCGCCAGCAGCTTCGGCCTAGCGGGAAACGACAATGAGCAGTTCTTC. This codes for CASSFGLAGNDNEQFF.